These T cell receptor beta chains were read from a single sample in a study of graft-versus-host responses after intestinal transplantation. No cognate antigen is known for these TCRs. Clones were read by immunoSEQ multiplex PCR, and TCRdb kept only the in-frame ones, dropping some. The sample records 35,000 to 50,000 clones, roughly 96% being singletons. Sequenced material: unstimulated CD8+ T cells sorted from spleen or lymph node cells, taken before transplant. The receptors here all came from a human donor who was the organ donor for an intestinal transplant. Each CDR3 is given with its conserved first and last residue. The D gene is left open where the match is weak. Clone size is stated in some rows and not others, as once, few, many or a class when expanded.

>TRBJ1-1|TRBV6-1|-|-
TGTGCCAGCAGTGAGGGAGGGGCAAACACTGAAGCTTTCTTT
CASSEGGANTEAFF
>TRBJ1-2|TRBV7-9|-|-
TGTGCCAGCAGCACCCCGGGGGGGAGGGATGGCTACACCTTC
CASSTPGGRDGYTF
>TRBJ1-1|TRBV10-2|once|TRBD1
TGCGCCAGCAGGACTACAGGGGGCACTGAAGCTTTCTTT
CASRTTGGTEAFF
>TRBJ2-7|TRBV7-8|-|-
TGTGCCAGCAGCTTAGCGCAGGGAAGGGGGGGGTACGAGCAGTACTTC
CASSLAQGRGGYEQYF
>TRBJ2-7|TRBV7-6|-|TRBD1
TGTGCCAGCAGCAGTTTGACAGGGAACTCCTACGAGCAGTACTTC
CASSSLTGNSYEQYF
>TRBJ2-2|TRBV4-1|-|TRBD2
TGCGCCAGCAGCCCACCGGGAGGATCGAACACCGGGGAGCTGTTTTTT
CASSPPGGSNTGELFF
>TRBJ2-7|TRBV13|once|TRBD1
TGTGCCAGCAGCTCCCACGCCGGGACAGGGGGCGACGAGCAGTACTTC
CASSSHAGTGGDEQYF
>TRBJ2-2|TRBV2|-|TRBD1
TGTGCCAGCAGCGAATTGGGACAGGGGCTGGTAGTGGGTCCCGGGGAGCTGTTTTTT
CASSELGQGLVVGPGELFF
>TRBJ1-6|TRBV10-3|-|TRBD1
TGTGCCATCAGTGATTCCGGGACAGGGGTCCGTCGTTCACCCCTCCACTTT
CAISDSGTGVRRSPLHF
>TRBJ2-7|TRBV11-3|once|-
TGTGCCAGCAGCTCCCGAACGCGACTTGACTACGAGCAGTACTTC
CASSSRTRLDYEQYF
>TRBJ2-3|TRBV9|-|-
TGTGCCAGCAGCGCCCTCGGAGATACGCAGTATTTT
CASSALGDTQYF
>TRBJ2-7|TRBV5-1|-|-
TGCGCCAGCAGCCAAGGACTGGGCCCGGGAGAGCAGTACTTC
CASSQGLGPGEQYF
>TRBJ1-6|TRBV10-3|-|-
TGTGCCACCTGGGGCTCCTATAATTCACCCCTCCACTTT
CATWGSYNSPLHF
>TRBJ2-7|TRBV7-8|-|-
TGTGCCAGCAGTATGGGACAACACTACGAGCAGTACTTC
CASSMGQHYEQYF
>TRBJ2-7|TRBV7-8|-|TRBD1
TGTGCCAGCAGCTTAGGGACAGGGTCATACGAGCAGTACTTC
CASSLGTGSYEQYF
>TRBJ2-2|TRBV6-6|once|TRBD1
TGTGCCAGCAGTTATTGGACAGGGGAAAACACCGGGGAGCTGTTTTTT
CASSYWTGENTGELFF
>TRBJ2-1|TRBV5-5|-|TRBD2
TGTGCCAGCAGCTTAGGGACTAGCTACCATGAGCAGTTCTTC
CASSLGTSYHEQFF
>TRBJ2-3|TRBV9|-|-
TGTGCCAGCAGCCCCGCGAGGCAGACAGATACGCAGTATTTT
CASSPARQTDTQYF
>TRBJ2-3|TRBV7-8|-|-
TGTGCCAGCAGCTCGTTGGGGGGCAACACAGATACGCAGTATTTT
CASSSLGGNTDTQYF
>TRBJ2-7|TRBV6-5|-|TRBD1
TGTGCCAGCAGTTACCCGGGACAGGGCGACGAGCAGTACTTC
CASSYPGQGDEQYF
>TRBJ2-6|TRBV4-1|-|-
TGCGCCAGCAGCGTTATGTGGTCTGGGGCCAACGTCCTGACTTTC
CASSVMWSGANVLTF
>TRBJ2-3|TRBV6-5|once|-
TGTGCCAGCAGTCCCCCATCCTTTACAGATACGCAGTATTTT
CASSPPSFTDTQYF
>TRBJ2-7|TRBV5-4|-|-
TGTGCCAGCAGCTTGGAAGGCCCCGGCTACGAGCAGTACTTC
CASSLEGPGYEQYF
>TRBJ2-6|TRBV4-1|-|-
TGCGCCAGCAGCCAAGACTCGGCAGACCTCTGGGCCAACGTCCTGACTTTC
CASSQDSADLWANVLTF